This passage covers 16 T cell receptor beta chains from one sample sequenced in a study of T cells in Graves' hyperthyroidism and ophthalmopathy. TCR beta CDR3 regions were amplified from RNA transcripts. The TCR CDR3 was amplified in a first-round RT-PCR using the HTBI primer set. TCRdb re-analysed the multiplex PCR reads in MiXCR, keeping a single row per CDR3 protein. Of under 650,000 distinct CDR3 sequences in the sample, about 17% were seen once. Sequencing was done on a sample of blood. Receptors originate from a woman under 40 with Graves' hyperthyroidism.

This clonotype was seen at least ten times. This chain uses TRBV20-1 with TRBJ2-7, with D maybe TRBD1 (6 bases). Per the germline V gene, CDR1 is DFQATT and CDR2 is SNEGSKA (reference sequence). Trimming took 2 bases from V and 3 from J, leaving 11 bases between them. This CDR3 contains 13 residues. The CDR3 coding sequence is TGCAGTGCTAGACCGGGACACCTCTACGAGCAGTACTTC. This sequence encodes CSARPGHLYEQYF.

Ten or more counts support this clonotype. This chain links TRBV2 with TRBJ1-1, with D possibly being TRBD1 (6 bases). Looked up from germline, CDR1 is SNHLY and CDR2 is FYNNEI. This CDR3 has 13 amino acids. The V gene lost 4 bases and the J gene lost 4 bases, with 10 bases spanning the gap. As DNA, the CDR3 is TGTGCCAGCAGTGCTTCGGGGGCCACTGAAGCTTTCTTT. Translation: CASSASGATEAFF.

The rearrangement uses TRBV12-3 or TRBV12-4 and TRBJ2-1, with 7 bases matching TRBD1. The CDR3 has 15 residues. V was clipped by 4 bases and J by 4 bases; unmatched bases: 7. The CDR3 reads CASSSPGDRYNEQFF. CDR3 DNA sequence: TGTGCCAGCAGTTCCCCCGGGGACAGATACAATGAGCAGTTCTTC.

This chain links TRBV30 with TRBJ1-4; 8 bases map to TRBD1. CDR1 and CDR2 from the germline V gene are GTSNPN and SVGIG (reference sequence). V dropped 3 bases and J dropped 2; count of bases not matched to a gene: 2. The CDR3 is made up of 14 amino acids. In DNA form, the CDR3 reads TGTGCCTGGAGCGGGGACAGGACTAATGAAAAACTGTTTTTT. It encodes CAWSGDRTNEKLFF. The variable domain in full, with the rest retrieved from reference TRBV30 and TRBJ1-4, is SQTIHQWPATLVQPVGSPLSLECTVEGTSNPNLYWYRQAAGRGLQLLFYSVGIGQISSEVPQNLSASRPQDRQFILSSKKLLLSDSGFYLCAWSGDRTNEKLFFGSGTQLSVL.

This clonotype was seen ten or more times. This rearrangement joins TRBV20-1 to TRBJ1-5; 9 bases align to TRBD1. J gave up 2 bases and V 6 bases, and 11 bases lay outside the gene matches. Germline V gene data show CDR1 as DFQATT and CDR2 as SNEGSKA (reference sequence). The CDR3 covers 16 residues. This CDR3 reads CSAAQGAMVGNQPQHF. CDR3 bases: TGCAGTGCAGCACAGGGGGCGATGGTGGGCAATCAGCCCCAGCATTTT.

This clonotype was counted many times. The genes are TRBV28 and TRBJ2-2; 11 bases fit TRBD2. The V and J ends lost 1 base and 6 bases, in that order; junction bases with no gene match: 4. From germline, CDR1 is MDHEN and CDR2 SYDVKM. The CDR3 is made up of 16 amino acids. CDR3 in amino acids: CASSLSASGRPGELFF. The CDR3 DNA reads TGTGCCAGCAGTTTATCCGCTAGCGGGAGGCCCGGGGAGCTGTTTTTT. Together with reference TRBV28 and TRBJ2-2, the CDR3 gives the full variable domain: DVKVTQSSRYLVKRTGEKVFLECVQDMDHENMFWYRQDPGLGLRLIYFSYDVKMKEKGDIPEGYSVSREKKERFSLILESASTNQTSMYLCASSLSASGRPGELFFGEGSRLTVL.

The chain joins TRBV24-1 to TRBJ2-1; TRBD1 matches 7 bases. The junction had 10 bases not matched to a gene; V was cut back by 5 bases and J by 7 bases. Looked up from germline, CDR1 is KGHDR and CDR2 is SFDVKD. This CDR3 has 15 residues. CDR3 in amino acids: CATSGSRGHGNEQFF. The CDR3 coding sequence is TGTGCCACCAGTGGATCAAGGGGGCATGGGAATGAGCAGTTCTTC.

The CDR3 sequence is CASSDRQKPYEQYF. The CDR3 nucleotides read TGTGCCAGCAGCGACCGACAGAAGCCCTACGAGCAGTACTTC. This chain joins TRBV5-4 and TRBJ2-7; a weak D match, TRBD1 (5 bases). Trimming took 4 bases from V and 2 from J, leaving 13 bases between them. CDR1 is SGHNT, CDR2 YYREEE, per germline (reference sequence). The CDR3 sequence is 14 residues long.

This clonotype has a count of ten or more. J is TRBJ2-3 and V is TRBV27, with D maybe TRBD2 (5 bases). The CDR3 has 11 residues. V shed 10 bases and J shed 8 bases, with 13 bases lying between them. Germline V gene data show CDR1 as MNHEY and CDR2 as SMNVEV (reference sequence). CDR3 nucleotide sequence: TGTGCCACTACCCAAAGCGGTACGCAGTATTTT. Translated, it gives CATTQSGTQYF.

This clonotype was counted many times. This rearrangement joins TRBV9 to TRBJ2-1; 12 bases are shared with TRBD1. The CDR3 sequence is 16 residues long. CDR1 and CDR2 from the germline V gene are SGDLS and YYNGEE. Germline trimming cut 3 bases from V and 6 bases from J; bases unmatched to any gene: 7. The CDR3 loop is CASSERAGQGANEQFF. CDR3 sequence (DNA): TGTGCCAGCAGCGAGAGGGCGGGACAGGGGGCCAATGAGCAGTTCTTC.

This chain connects TRBV11-2 to TRBJ1-2; TRBD1 is a possible D gene (5 bases). The germline gives CDR1 SGHAT, CDR2 FQNNGV. The V end lost 0 bases, the J end lost 8 bases, and 13 bases lay between the germline ends. The CDR3 totals 14 residues. CDR3 protein: CASSLEIGAGGYTF. As DNA, the CDR3 is TGTGCCAGCAGCTTAGAGATCGGGGCAGGCGGCTACACCTTC.

This clonotype was seen ten or more times. This chain links TRBV11-2 with TRBJ2-3; 12 bases map to TRBD2. CDR3 size: 16 residues. Germline CDR1 is SGHAT and CDR2 is FQNNGV. Trimming at V came to 8 bases and at J to 2 bases, leaving 8 bases not matched to a gene. In DNA form, the CDR3 reads TGTGCCAGCCGGGCGGGACTAGCGGGTGTCACAGATACGCAGTATTTT. It encodes CASRAGLAGVTDTQYF. Complete variable domain (other parts from reference TRBV11-2 and TRBJ2-3): EAGVAQSPRYKIIEKRQSVAFWCNPISGHATLYWYQQILGQGPKLLIQFQNNGVVDDSQLPKDRFSAERLKGVDSTLKIQPAKLEDSAVYLCASRAGLAGVTDTQYFGPGTRLTVL.

The CDR3 bases are TGCGCCAGCAGCGGGGACAGGGGAGAGGTTAGAACTGAAGCTTTCTTT. This encodes CASSGDRGEVRTEAFF. The chain carries TRBV5-1 and TRBJ1-1, with TRBD1 identical over 10 bases. There are 16 residues in the CDR3. CDR1 and CDR2 from the germline V gene are SGHRS and YFSETQ. V dropped 4 bases and J dropped 5; count of bases not matched to a gene: 11. Filled out from reference TRBV5-1 and TRBJ1-1, the complete variable domain reads KAGVTQTPRYLIKTRGQQVTLSCSPISGHRSVSWYQQTPGQGLQFLFEYFSETQRNKGNFPGRFSGRQFSNSRSEMNVSTLELGDSALYLCASSGDRGEVRTEAFFGQGTRLTVV.

This clonotype appeared a single time. One base away lies a much larger clone, so this may be a sequencing read error. CDR3 DNA: TGTGCCAGCAGTCCGGGAGGGGGGACAGGGGATGTCTATGGCTGCACCTTC. This codes for CASSPGGGTGDVYGCTF. The rearrangement joins TRBV28 to TRBJ1-2, with 10 bases that match TRBD1. The CDR3 contains 17 residues. CDR1 is MDHEN and CDR2 is SYDVKM in the germline V gene.

The V call is TRBV20-1, the J call TRBJ2-7; 8 nucleotides line up with TRBD1. Germline V gene sequence: CDR1 DFQATT, CDR2 SNEGSKA (reference sequence). The CDR3 spans 14 residues. Trimming removed 0 bases from V and 2 bases from J; junction bases left unmatched: 3. CDR3 loop: CSARDEDRAYEQYF. The CDR3 DNA follows: TGCAGTGCTAGAGATGAGGACAGGGCCTACGAGCAGTACTTC.

This clonotype was observed a few times. The CDR3 coding sequence is TGCAGTGCTAGACAGGGAGCGGAAAAACTGTTTTTT. It is translated as CSARQGAEKLFF. The chain uses TRBV20-1 and TRBJ1-4; D perhaps matches TRBD1 (5 bases). The CDR3 has 12 residues. V shed 2 bases and J shed 8 bases, with 9 bases lying between them. Germline V gene data show CDR1 as DFQATT and CDR2 as SNEGSKA (reference sequence).